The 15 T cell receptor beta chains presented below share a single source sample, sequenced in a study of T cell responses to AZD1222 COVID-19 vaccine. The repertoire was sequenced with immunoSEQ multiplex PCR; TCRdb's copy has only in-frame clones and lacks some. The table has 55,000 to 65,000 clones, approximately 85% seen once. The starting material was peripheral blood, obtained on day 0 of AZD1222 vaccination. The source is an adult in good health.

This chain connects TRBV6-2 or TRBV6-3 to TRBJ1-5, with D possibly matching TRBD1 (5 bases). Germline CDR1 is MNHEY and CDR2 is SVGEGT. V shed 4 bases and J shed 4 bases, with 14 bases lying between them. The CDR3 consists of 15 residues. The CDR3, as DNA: TGTGCCAGCAGTTCTGGGCAGGGAGGGAATCAGCCCCAGCATTTT. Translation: CASSSGQGGNQPQHF.

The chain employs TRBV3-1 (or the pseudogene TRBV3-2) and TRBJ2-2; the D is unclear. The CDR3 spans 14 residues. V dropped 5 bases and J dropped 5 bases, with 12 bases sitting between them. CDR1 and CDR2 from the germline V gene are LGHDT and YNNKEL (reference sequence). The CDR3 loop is CASSALRATGELFF. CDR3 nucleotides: TGTGCCAGCAGCGCCCTTCGAGCTACCGGGGAGCTGTTTTTT.

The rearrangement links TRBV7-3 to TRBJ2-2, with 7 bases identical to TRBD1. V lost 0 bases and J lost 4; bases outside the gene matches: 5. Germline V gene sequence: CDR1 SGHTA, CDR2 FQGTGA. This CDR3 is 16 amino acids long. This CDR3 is CASSLTRAGGTGELFF. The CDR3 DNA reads TGTGCCAGCAGCTTAACCCGCGCAGGGGGCACCGGGGAGCTGTTTTTT.

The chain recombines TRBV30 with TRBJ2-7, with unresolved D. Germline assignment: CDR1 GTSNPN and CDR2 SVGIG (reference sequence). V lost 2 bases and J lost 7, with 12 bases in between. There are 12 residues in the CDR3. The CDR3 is CAWSPSLWEQYF. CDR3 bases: TGTGCCTGGAGTCCCTCCCTTTGGGAGCAGTACTTC.

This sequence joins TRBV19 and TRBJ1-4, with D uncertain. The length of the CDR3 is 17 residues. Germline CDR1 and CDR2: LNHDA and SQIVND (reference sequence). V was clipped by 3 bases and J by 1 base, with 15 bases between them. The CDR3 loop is CASSIPWGGETNEKLFF. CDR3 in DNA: TGTGCCAGTAGTATCCCCTGGGGAGGCGAAACTAATGAAAAACTGTTTTTT.

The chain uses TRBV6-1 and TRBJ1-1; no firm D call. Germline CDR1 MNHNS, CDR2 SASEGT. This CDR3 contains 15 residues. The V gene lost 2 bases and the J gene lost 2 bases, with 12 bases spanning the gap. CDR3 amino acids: CASSESGVRNTEAFF. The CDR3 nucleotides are TGTGCCAGCAGTGAAAGTGGCGTTAGAAACACTGAAGCTTTCTTT.

Here the CDR3 reads CASSSRLAGGQETQYF. Written as DNA, the CDR3 is TGTGCCAGCAGTTCCCGTTTGGCAGGGGGCCAAGAGACCCAGTACTTC. The chain recombines TRBV27 with TRBJ2-5; the match to TRBD1 covers 7 bases. V shed 4 bases, J shed 1 base, and the junction held 9 bases outside the gene matches. CDR3 length equals 16 residues. Germline CDR1 is MNHEY and CDR2 is SMNVEV (reference sequence).

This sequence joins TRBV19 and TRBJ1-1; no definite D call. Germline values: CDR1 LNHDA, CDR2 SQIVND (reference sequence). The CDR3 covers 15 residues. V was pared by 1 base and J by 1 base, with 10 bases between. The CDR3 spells CASSIGPMGNTEAFF. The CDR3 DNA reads TGTGCCAGTAGTATAGGTCCAATGGGGAACACTGAAGCTTTCTTT.

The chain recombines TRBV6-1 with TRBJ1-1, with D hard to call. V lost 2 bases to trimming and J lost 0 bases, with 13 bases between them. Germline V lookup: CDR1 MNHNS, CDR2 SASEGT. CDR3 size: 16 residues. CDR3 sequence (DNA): TGTGCCAGCAGTGAAAGGGTAGGGCCGTTGAACACTGAAGCTTTCTTT. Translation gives CASSERVGPLNTEAFF.

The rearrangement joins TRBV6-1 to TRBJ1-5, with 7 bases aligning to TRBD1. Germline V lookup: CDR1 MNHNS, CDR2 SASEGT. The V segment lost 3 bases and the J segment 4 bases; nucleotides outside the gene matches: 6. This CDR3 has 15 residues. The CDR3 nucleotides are TGTGCCAGCAGTGACCGGACAGGTAGAAATCAGCCCCAGCATTTT. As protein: CASSDRTGRNQPQHF.

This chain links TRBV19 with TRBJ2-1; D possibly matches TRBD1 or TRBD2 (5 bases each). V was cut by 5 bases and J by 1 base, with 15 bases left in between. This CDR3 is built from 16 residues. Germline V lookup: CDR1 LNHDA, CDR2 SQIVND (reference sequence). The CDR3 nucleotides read TGTGCCAGTAGTCCGCGTAGGGACGGTTCCTACAATGAGCAGTTCTTC. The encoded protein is CASSPRRDGSYNEQFF.

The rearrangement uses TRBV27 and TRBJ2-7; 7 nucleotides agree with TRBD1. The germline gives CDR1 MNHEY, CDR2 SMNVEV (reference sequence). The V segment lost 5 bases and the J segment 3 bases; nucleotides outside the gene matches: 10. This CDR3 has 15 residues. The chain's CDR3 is CASSAFPGGDYEQYF. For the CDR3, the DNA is TGTGCCAGCAGTGCCTTCCCAGGGGGAGACTACGAGCAGTACTTC.

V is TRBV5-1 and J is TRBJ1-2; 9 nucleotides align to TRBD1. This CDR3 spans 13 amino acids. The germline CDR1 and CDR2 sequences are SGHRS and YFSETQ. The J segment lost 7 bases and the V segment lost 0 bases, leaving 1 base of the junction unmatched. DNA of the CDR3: TGCGCCAGCAGCTTGGCGGGACAGGGTGGCTACACCTTC. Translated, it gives CASSLAGQGGYTF.

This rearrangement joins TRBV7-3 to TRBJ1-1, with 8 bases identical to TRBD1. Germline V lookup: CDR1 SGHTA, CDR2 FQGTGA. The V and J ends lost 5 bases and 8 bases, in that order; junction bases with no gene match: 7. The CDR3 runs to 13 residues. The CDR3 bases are TGTGCCAGCAGCCCAGGACAGGGACAAGAAGCTTTCTTT. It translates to CASSPGQGQEAFF.

Written as DNA, the CDR3 is TGTGCCAGCAGCTTGGTCCCCGGCGGAACTAACTATGGCTACACCTTC. Its protein is CASSLVPGGTNYGYTF. J is TRBJ1-2 and V is TRBV5-4; D ambiguous. V lost 0 bases and J 0 bases, leaving 12 bases between the germline ends. Germline V gives CDR1 SGHNT, CDR2 YYREEE (reference sequence). This CDR3 is 16 amino acids long.